These 9 T cell receptor beta chains share one sample of origin, sequenced in a study of identifying expanded T cells in peripheral blood. Clones were sequenced by immunoSEQ multiplex PCR, and TCRdb holds only the in-frame ones, with some missing. Of about 90,000 clones listed, approximately 88% are singletons. The sequencing sample was made of blood. The receptors come from a person aged 18-70 years in good health.

V usage is TRBV5-1 and J usage is TRBJ2-3, with TRBD2 as a possible D gene (7 bases). Deletions cut 4 bases from V and 2 bases from J, with 20 bases between. The CDR3 is 17 amino acids. CDR1 is SGHRS and CDR2 is YFSETQ in the germline V gene. The CDR3 DNA reads as TGCGCCAGCAGCATAGGTGTACGGGGGGCATTCACAGATACGCAGTATTTT. Protein product: CASSIGVRGAFTDTQYF.

CDR3 region: CASSPSGPGNQPQHF. CDR3 nucleotides: TGTGCCAGCAGCCCATCAGGCCCTGGGAATCAGCCCCAGCATTTT. V and J are TRBV7-9 and TRBJ1-5; the D is unclear. CDR1 and CDR2 (germline): SEHNR, FQNEAQ (reference sequence). The V end lost 5 bases, the J end lost 4 bases, and 15 bases lay between the germline ends. The CDR3 length is 15 residues.

This rearrangement joins TRBV6-6 to TRBJ2-2; weak D call: TRBD2 (6 bases). Looked up from germline, CDR1 is MNHNY and CDR2 is SVGAGI (reference sequence). Deletions cut 4 bases from V and 6 bases from J, with 6 bases between. The CDR3 extends over 12 amino acids. In DNA, the CDR3 is TGTGCCAGCAGTTGGGGGGCCGGGGAGCTGTTTTTT. It is translated as CASSWGAGELFF.

This sequence joins TRBV30 and TRBJ1-2; D is undetermined. Germline V lookup: CDR1 GTSNPN, CDR2 SVGIG (reference sequence). CDR3 length: 14 residues. V was trimmed by 0 bases and J by 2 bases, leaving 10 bases between them. The CDR3 sequence: CAWSVRRINYGYTF. In DNA, the CDR3 is TGTGCCTGGAGTGTTCGGCGGATCAACTATGGCTACACCTTC.

This rearrangement joins TRBV7-9 to TRBJ2-5; TRBD1 aligns across 11 bases. V lost 5 bases to trimming and J lost 2 bases; unmatched junction nucleotides: 10. Germline assignment: CDR1 SEHNR and CDR2 FQNEAQ (reference sequence). The CDR3 runs 17 residues. CDR3 in amino acids: CASSLGQGAFHQETQYF. The DNA for the CDR3 is TGTGCCAGCAGCCTTGGACAGGGGGCCTTTCATCAAGAGACCCAGTACTTC.

This clone was found a few times. The chain uses TRBV6-1 and TRBJ1-5, with D perhaps matching TRBD1 (6 bases). From germline, CDR1 is MNHNS and CDR2 SASEGT. This CDR3 has 14 amino acids. The ends were cut back, 2 bases at V and 7 bases at J, with 12 bases in the middle. CDR3 loop: CASSEQQGTQPQHF. DNA of the CDR3: TGTGCCAGCAGTGAACAACAGGGTACCCAGCCCCAGCATTTT.

This clone was recorded only once. The DNA for the CDR3 is TGTGCCAGCTCACCAGGCCCCAGCATTTATGGCTACACCTTC. Its protein is CASSPGPSIYGYTF. This chain connects TRBV18 to TRBJ1-2; D is unclear. Germline-derived CDR1 and CDR2 are KGHSH and LQKENI. The CDR3 sequence is 14 residues long. V lost 2 bases and J 5 bases, leaving 12 bases between the germline ends.

The V gene is TRBV29-1, the J gene TRBJ1-1; weak D call: TRBD1 (6 bases). The CDR3 is 12 residues long. Trimming stripped 3 bases from V and 6 bases from J, with 11 bases between. In germline, CDR1 is SQVTM, CDR2 ANQGSEA. The CDR3 reads CSVDRGSAEAFF. Here the CDR3 DNA reads TGCAGCGTTGACAGGGGTAGCGCTGAAGCTTTCTTT.

This chain connects TRBV25-1 to TRBJ2-5, with TRBD1 matching 7 bases. Per germline, CDR1 MGHDK and CDR2 SYGVNS. V gave up 7 bases and J gave up 1 base; unmatched junction bases: 6. The CDR3 has 14 residues. The CDR3 DNA is TGTGCCAGCACTGTATGGGACAGCCAAGAGACCCAGTACTTC. This encodes CASTVWDSQETQYF.